This T cell receptor (beta chain) came from a study of T cell repertoires in cytomegalovirus infection. V dropped 7 bases and J dropped 4; count of bases not matched to a gene: 8. The CDR3 loop spans 14 amino acids. Germline CDR1 MNHEY, CDR2 SVGEGT. With respect to this clonotype: Its antigen remains unidentified.

Each CDR3 protein is one row after TCRdb ran MiXCR on the reads. The sample includes approximately 990,000 distinct CDR3 sequences, roughly a third of them seen just once. Sample: cultured CD8+ T cells from PBMCs, taken from culture after CMV antigen stimulation. This clonotype was sampled from a human donor in good health (CMV status not recorded). Some clones in this sample may be carry-over from other donors' samples. The chain is built from TRBV6-2 or TRBV6-3 and TRBJ2-5, with 8 nucleotides matching TRBD1. This CDR3 reads CASTGQVMLETQYF. Written as DNA, the CDR3 is TGTGCCAGCACGGGACAGGTGATGTTAGAGACCCAGTACTTC.